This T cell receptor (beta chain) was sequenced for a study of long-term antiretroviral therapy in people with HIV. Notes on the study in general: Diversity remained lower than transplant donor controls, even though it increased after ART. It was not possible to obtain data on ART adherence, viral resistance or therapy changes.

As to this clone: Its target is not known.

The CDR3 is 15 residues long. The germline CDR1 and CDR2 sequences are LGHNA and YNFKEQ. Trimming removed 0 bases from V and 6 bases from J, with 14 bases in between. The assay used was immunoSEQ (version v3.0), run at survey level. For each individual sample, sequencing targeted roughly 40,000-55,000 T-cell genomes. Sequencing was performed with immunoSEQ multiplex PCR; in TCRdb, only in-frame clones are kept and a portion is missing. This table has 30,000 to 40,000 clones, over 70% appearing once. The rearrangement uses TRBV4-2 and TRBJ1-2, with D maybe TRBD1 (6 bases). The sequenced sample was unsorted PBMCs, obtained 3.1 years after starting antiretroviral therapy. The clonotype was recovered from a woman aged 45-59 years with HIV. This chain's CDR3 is CASSQDRGGGDGYTF. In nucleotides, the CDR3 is TGTGCCAGCAGCCAAGATAGGGGGGGCGGAGATGGCTACACCTTC.